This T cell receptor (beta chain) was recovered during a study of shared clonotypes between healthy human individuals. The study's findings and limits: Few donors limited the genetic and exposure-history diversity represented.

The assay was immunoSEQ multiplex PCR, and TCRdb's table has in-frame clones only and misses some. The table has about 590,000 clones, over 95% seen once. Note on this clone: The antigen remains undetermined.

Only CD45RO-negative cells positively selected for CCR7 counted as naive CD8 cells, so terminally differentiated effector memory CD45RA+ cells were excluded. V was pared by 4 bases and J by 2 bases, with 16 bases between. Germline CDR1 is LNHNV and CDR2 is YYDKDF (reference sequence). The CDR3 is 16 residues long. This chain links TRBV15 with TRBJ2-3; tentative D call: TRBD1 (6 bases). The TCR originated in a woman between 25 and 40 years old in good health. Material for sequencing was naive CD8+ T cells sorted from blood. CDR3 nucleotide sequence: TGTGCCACCAGCATCCGATACAGGGTGGCCACAGATACGCAGTATTTT. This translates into CATSIRYRVATDTQYF. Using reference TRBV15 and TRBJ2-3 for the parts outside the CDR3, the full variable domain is DAMVIQNPRYQVTQFGKPVTLSCSQTLNHNVMYWYQQKSSQAPKLLFHYYDKDFNNEADTPDNFQSRRPNTSFCFLDIRSPGLGDTAMYLCATSIRYRVATDTQYFGPGTRLTVL.